This paragraph reports one T cell receptor beta chain. Its target is unknown. This sample stems from a study of T cell responses to AZD1222 COVID-19 vaccine. General study results and limits: Regions 160-218 and 743-854 held dominance among vaccine-associated CD4 TCRs, which spanned spike.

Deletions cut 6 bases from V and 6 bases from J, with 14 bases between. The CDR3 sequence is 13 residues long. CDR1 is MNHEY, CDR2 SVGAGI, per germline. Sequencing used immunoSEQ multiplex PCR; TCRdb keeps in-frame clones, though not all of them. The profile shows 120,000 to 150,000 clones, approximately 94% of them singletons. The clonotype comes from an adult in good health. The material sequenced was peripheral blood, taken on day 0 of AZD1222 vaccination. The chain employs TRBV6-5 and TRBJ1-1; D perhaps matches TRBD1 (5 bases). CDR3 region: CASSNPQGPEAFF. CDR3 nucleotide sequence: TGTGCCAGCAGCAACCCCCAGGGCCCTGAAGCTTTCTTT.